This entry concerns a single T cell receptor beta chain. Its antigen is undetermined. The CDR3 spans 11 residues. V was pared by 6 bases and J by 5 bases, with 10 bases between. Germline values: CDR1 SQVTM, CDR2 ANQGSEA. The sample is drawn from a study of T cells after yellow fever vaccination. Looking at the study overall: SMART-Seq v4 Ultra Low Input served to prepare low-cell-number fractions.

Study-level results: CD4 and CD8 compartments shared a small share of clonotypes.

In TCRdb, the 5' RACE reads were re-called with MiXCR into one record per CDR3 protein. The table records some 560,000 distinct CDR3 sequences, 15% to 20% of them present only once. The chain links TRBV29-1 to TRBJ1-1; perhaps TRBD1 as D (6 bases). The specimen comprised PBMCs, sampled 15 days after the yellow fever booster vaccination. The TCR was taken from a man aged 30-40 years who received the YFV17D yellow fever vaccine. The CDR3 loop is CSVAQGTEAFF. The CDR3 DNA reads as TGCAGCGTAGCACAGGGAACTGAAGCTTTCTTT.